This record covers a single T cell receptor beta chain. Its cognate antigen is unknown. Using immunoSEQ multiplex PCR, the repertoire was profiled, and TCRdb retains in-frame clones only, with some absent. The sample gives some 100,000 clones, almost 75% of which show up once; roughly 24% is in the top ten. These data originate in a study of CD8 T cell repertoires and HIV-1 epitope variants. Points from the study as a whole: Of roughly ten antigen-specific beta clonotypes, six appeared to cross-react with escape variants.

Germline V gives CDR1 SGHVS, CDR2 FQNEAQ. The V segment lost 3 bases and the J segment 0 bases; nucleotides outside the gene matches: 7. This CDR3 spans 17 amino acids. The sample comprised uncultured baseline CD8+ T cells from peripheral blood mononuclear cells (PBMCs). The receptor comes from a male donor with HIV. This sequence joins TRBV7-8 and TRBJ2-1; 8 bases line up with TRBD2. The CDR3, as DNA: TGTGCCAGCAGCTTCCACGGCGGGAGGAGCTCCTACAATGAGCAGTTCTTC. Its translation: CASSFHGGRSSYNEQFF.